The present TCR beta chain was sequenced within a study of blood T cell repertoires in COVID-19. The wider study: PBMCs, B-cell-depleted T cells, or T cells were the source of the cDNA or gDNA that made up the material.

Original handling: Amplifying reference gene primers gave estimates of nucleated cell counts. The method was immunoSEQ multiplex PCR; TCRdb's version includes in-frame clones alone and lacks a portion of them. V and J calls and clone size come straight from that table; D and trimming were deduced from the DNA. The data hold fewer than 300,000 clones, with 65% to 90% observed a single time. Specimen: peripheral blood. This TCR derives from a human donor in a cohort sampled during active COVID-19.

CDR3 residues: CAWSPTGDNQPQHF. The CDR3 DNA sequence: TGTGCCTGGAGTCCAACAGGGGACAATCAGCCCCAGCATTTT. The chain couples TRBV30 to TRBJ1-5; 7 bases are a match to TRBD1. This CDR3 comprises 14 residues. Germline-derived CDR1 and CDR2 are GTSNPN and SVGIG (reference sequence). The trim removed 2 bases at V and 3 bases at J, leaving 4 bases unmatched.